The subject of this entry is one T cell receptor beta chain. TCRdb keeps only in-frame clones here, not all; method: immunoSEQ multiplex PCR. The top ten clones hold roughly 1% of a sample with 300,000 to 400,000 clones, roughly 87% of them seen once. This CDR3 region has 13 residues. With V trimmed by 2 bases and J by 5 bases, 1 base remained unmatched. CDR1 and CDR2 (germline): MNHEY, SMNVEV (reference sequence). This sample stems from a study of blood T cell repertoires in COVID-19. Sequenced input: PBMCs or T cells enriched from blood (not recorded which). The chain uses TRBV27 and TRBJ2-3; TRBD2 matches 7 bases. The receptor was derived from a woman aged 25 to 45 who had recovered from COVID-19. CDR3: CASSLSGEDTQYF. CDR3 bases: TGTGCCAGCAGTTTAAGCGGGGAAGATACGCAGTATTTT.